The text below deals with one TCR beta chain. The data derive from a study of blood T cell repertoires in COVID-19. CDR1 and CDR2 from the germline V gene are MNHEY and SVGAGI. V lost 4 bases to trimming and J lost 5 bases, with 14 bases between them. The CDR3 loop spans 15 amino acids. Libraries were prepared by immunoSEQ multiplex PCR; TCRdb keeps only in-frame clonotypes and omits some of them. The sample lists approximately 200,000 clones, 90% occurring once. Sequenced input: peripheral blood. The sequence came from a man under 40 with COVID-19, enrolled during active disease. This chain connects TRBV6-5 to TRBJ1-4; weak D call: TRBD1 (6 bases). The CDR3 loop reads CASSSPGGGNEKLFF. The CDR3 DNA follows: TGTGCCAGCAGTTCCCCGGGGGGGGGCAATGAAAAACTGTTTTTT.